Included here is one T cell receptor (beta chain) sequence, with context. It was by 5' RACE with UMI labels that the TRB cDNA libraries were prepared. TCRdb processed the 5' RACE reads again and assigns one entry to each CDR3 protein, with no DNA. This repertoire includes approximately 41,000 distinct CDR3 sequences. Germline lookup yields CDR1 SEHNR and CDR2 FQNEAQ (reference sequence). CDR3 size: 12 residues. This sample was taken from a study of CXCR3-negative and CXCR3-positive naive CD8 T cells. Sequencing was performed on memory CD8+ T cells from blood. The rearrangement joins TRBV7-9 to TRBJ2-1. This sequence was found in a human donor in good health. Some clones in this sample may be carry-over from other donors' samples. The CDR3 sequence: CASSLAVWEQFF.